Listed below are T cell receptor beta chains from one sample, sequenced in a study of blood T cell repertoires in COVID-19. Method: immunoSEQ multiplex PCR; TCRdb's copy keeps in-frame clones and lacks some. The profile shows around 95,000 clones, just over 90% of them singletons. Sequencing used peripheral blood. The receptor set was obtained from a man aged 45 to 65 with acute or convalescent COVID-19. Each CDR3 is given with its conserved first and last residue. The order of the fields is CDR3 length, D gene, clone size, V gene, J gene, CDR3 DNA, CDR3 protein. The D gene is left open where the match is weak. The size field is filled for only some rows; it gives once, few, many or a size class.

>14|TRBD2|.|TRBV19|TRBJ2-1
TGTGCCAGTAGTCAGGCTAGCGGGAGAAATGAGCAGTTCTTC
CASSQASGRNEQFF
>15|.|.|TRBV5-1|TRBJ2-1
TGCGCCAGCAGCTTGGTGGCTGGTACCTACAATGAGCAGTTCTTC
CASSLVAGTYNEQFF
>13|.|.|TRBV30|TRBJ1-3
TGTGCCTGGAACAGGCTGCAGGGAAACACCATATATTTT
CAWNRLQGNTIYF
>12|.|.|TRBV18|TRBJ1-4
TGTGCCAGCTCACCACCGAGTGGTAAACTGTTTTTT
CASSPPSGKLFF
>13|.|.|TRBV7-8|TRBJ2-4
TGTGCCAGCAGCACGGATCAGGGGAACATTCAGTACTTC
CASSTDQGNIQYF
>13|.|.|TRBV19|TRBJ2-3
TGTGCCAGTAGTATACAGTTCCCAGATACGCAGTATTTT
CASSIQFPDTQYF
>13|.|.|TRBV6-5|TRBJ1-1
TGTGCCAGCAGTTCAGGGGTGACCACTGAAGCTTTCTTT
CASSSGVTTEAFF
>13|TRBD1|.|TRBV10-2|TRBJ1-1
TGCGCCAGCGCGGGACAGGAAAACACTGAAGCTTTCTTT
CASAGQENTEAFF
>13|.|.|TRBV29-1|TRBJ1-1
TGCAGCGTTGAAGATCCCCGGGGAGCTGAAGCTTTCTTT
CSVEDPRGAEAFF
>16|.|.|TRBV6-1|TRBJ1-1
TGTGCCAGCAGTGAAGGAAGCGGGATCCAGCGGGGTGAAGCTTTCTTT
CASSEGSGIQRGEAFF
>15|.|.|TRBV6-5|TRBJ1-1
TGTGCCAGCACCCGGAAGGCAGGTGGGAGCACTGAAGCTTTCTTT
CASTRKAGGSTEAFF
>14|TRBD2|.|TRBV11-3|TRBJ2-3
TGTGCCAGCAGCCGGTTCTCCGGGGGGGTTGCGCAGTATTTT
CASSRFSGGVAQYF
>16|TRBD1|.|TRBV11-3|TRBJ2-2
TGTGCCAGCAGCTTAGGGGAGACAGGGACGTCCGGGGAGCTGTTTTTT
CASSLGETGTSGELFF
>16|.|.|TRBV5-5|TRBJ2-2
TGTGCCAGCAGCTTGGCCCCGACTAGTAGGACCGGGGAGCTGTTTTTT
CASSLAPTSRTGELFF
>13|.|.|TRBV20-1|TRBJ1-5
TGCAGTGCTAGTCGCCAGGTCAATCAGCCCCAGCATTTT
CSASRQVNQPQHF
>16|TRBD1|.|TRBV9|TRBJ2-4
TGTGCCAGCAGCCCACCAGGGGGCCCGGGAGCAAAGATTCAGTACTTC
CASSPPGGPGAKIQYF
>18|.|.|TRBV5-4|TRBJ2-2
TGTGCCAGCAGCTCGGCCCCTGCGGGACTCTCGAACACCGGGGAGCTGTTTTTT
CASSSAPAGLSNTGELFF
>15|TRBD1|.|TRBV28|TRBJ2-1
TGTGCCAGCAGTTTCTCGACAGGGGTCGGGAATGAGCAGTTCTTC
CASSFSTGVGNEQFF
>13|.|.|TRBV6-1|TRBJ1-3
TGTGCCAGCAGTGAAACACCAGGAAACACCATATATTTT
CASSETPGNTIYF
>15|.|.|TRBV18|TRBJ1-1
TGTGCCAGCTCACCACCGGCAGGTGGAAACACTGAAGCTTTCTTT
CASSPPAGGNTEAFF
>16|TRBD1|.|TRBV24-1|TRBJ1-2
TGTGCCACCAGTGATTCGGACAGGGAGGGATACTATGGCTACACCTTC
CATSDSDREGYYGYTF
>14|.|.|TRBV27|TRBJ1-6
TGTGCCAGCCGGATTAGGGGTAACAATTCACCCCTCCACTTT
CASRIRGNNSPLHF
>11|.|once|TRBV19|TRBJ1-5
TGTGCCAGCCGACAGGACGGGCCCCAGCATTTT
CASRQDGPQHF
>14|TRBD1|.|TRBV5-1|TRBJ1-2
TGCGCCAGCAGCGAAAGACAGGGGATCTATGGCTACACCTTC
CASSERQGIYGYTF
>17|TRBD1|.|TRBV7-9|TRBJ1-4
TGTGCCAGCAGCTCATACTTAACGGGGACAGGGGATGAAAAACTGTTTTTT
CASSSYLTGTGDEKLFF
>15|TRBD1|.|TRBV5-1|TRBJ1-6
TGCGCCAGCAGCTTAAGGACAGGGAGGAATTCACCCCTCCACTTT
CASSLRTGRNSPLHF
>13|.|.|TRBV4-2|TRBJ2-7
TGTGCCAGCAGCCGAGGATTCTCCTACGAGCAGTACTTC
CASSRGFSYEQYF
>13|TRBD1|.|TRBV6-5|TRBJ1-1
TGTGCCAGCAGTTATTTGACAGGGGTGGAGGCTTTCTTT
CASSYLTGVEAFF
>17|TRBD2|.|TRBV3-1/TRBV3-2|TRBJ2-3
TGTGCCAGCAGCCCGAGAGGGACTAGCTTTGTCACAGATACGCAGTATTTT
CASSPRGTSFVTDTQYF
>14|TRBD1|once|TRBV3-1/TRBV3-2|TRBJ1-5
TGTGCCAGCAGCCTCCGACAGGGGTTTCAGCCCCAGCATTTT
CASSLRQGFQPQHF
>15|TRBD1|.|TRBV7-9|TRBJ1-6
TGTGCCAGCAGCCAGACAGGGGGCTATAATTCACCCCTCCACTTT
CASSQTGGYNSPLHF
>17|.|.|TRBV6-2/TRBV6-3|TRBJ2-3
TGTGCCAGCAGTTACTCCGGGACAAGACCGGACACAGATACGCAGTATTTT
CASSYSGTRPDTDTQYF
>14|.|.|TRBV10-3|TRBJ1-2
TGTGCCATCAGTGGGGGCGACAGAGACTATGGCTACACCTTC
CAISGGDRDYGYTF
>15|.|.|TRBV30|TRBJ1-6
TGTGCCTGGAGCGGGGGACTCACGGGGAATTCACCCCTCCACTTT
CAWSGGLTGNSPLHF
>15|.|.|TRBV29-1|TRBJ2-1
TGCAGCGTTGAGTCCCCCGCAAGGGGTGACAATGAGCAGTTCTTC
CSVESPARGDNEQFF
>13|.|.|TRBV19|TRBJ1-1
TGTGCCAGTAGTATTGACACGAACACTGAAGCTTTCTTT
CASSIDTNTEAFF
>19|.|.|TRBV6-4|TRBJ1-1
TGTGCCAGCAGTGACCTCGGACCACTAGTCATTCGGGTGAACACTGAAGCTTTCTTT
CASSDLGPLVIRVNTEAFF
>15|TRBD1|.|TRBV30|TRBJ1-3
TGTGCCTGGAGCCCCTCGACAGGGTTTGGAAACACCATATATTTT
CAWSPSTGFGNTIYF
>13|.|once|TRBV11-2|TRBJ2-3
TGTGCCAGCAGGGCTGGTAGCACAGATACGCAGTATTTT
CASRAGSTDTQYF
>15|TRBD1|.|TRBV5-4|TRBJ2-1
TGTGCCAGCAGGGGCCGGGACAGGGCGTACAATGAGCAGTTCTTC
CASRGRDRAYNEQFF
>13|TRBD1|.|TRBV7-9|TRBJ1-5
TGTGCCAGCAGCTCGACAGGGGATCAGCCCCAGCATTTT
CASSSTGDQPQHF
>15|.|.|TRBV7-9|TRBJ2-1
TGTGCCAGCAGCTCCAAGATCAGCGAAGGCAATGAGCAGTTCTTC
CASSSKISEGNEQFF
>14|TRBD1|.|TRBV7-2|TRBJ1-6
TGTGCCAGCAGCTCGACAGGGGTTAATTCACCCCTCCACTTT
CASSSTGVNSPLHF
>16|TRBD2|.|TRBV11-3|TRBJ2-7
TGTGCCAGCAGCCCGTGGGACTCGGCGGGAGCCTACGAGCAGTACTTC
CASSPWDSAGAYEQYF
>13|.|.|TRBV6-6|TRBJ1-4
TGTGCCAGCAGTCAGCCACGAGATGAAAAACTGTTTTTT
CASSQPRDEKLFF
>15|TRBD2|.|TRBV5-4|TRBJ2-2
TGTGCCAGCAGCCCGACTAGCGGGGTGTCCGGGGAGCTGTTTTTT
CASSPTSGVSGELFF
>14|TRBD1|.|TRBV5-1|TRBJ2-7
TGCGCCAGCAGCATCCGGGACAGGGACTTCGAGCAGTACTTC
CASSIRDRDFEQYF
>16|TRBD1|.|TRBV18|TRBJ1-4
TGTGCCAGCTCACACAGACAGGGGTCAACTAATGAAAAACTGTTTTTT
CASSHRQGSTNEKLFF
>15|TRBD2|once|TRBV18|TRBJ2-1
TGTGCCAGCTCACGCGGACTAGCGGGAGACAATGAGCAGTTCTTC
CASSRGLAGDNEQFF
>14|.|.|TRBV4-1|TRBJ2-2
TGCGCCAGCAGCCAAGCGGACTTCACCGGGGAGCTGTTTTTT
CASSQADFTGELFF
>15|.|.|TRBV7-2|TRBJ2-1
TGTGCCAGCAGCCTGGGGGCTAGCGGCTACAATGAGCAGTTCTTC
CASSLGASGYNEQFF
>16|.|.|TRBV19|TRBJ1-5
TGTGCCAGTACCCCCACTCTAGGGGGTTTCAATCAGCCCCAGCATTTT
CASTPTLGGFNQPQHF
>16|.|once|TRBV21-1|TRBJ2-1
TGTGCCAGCAGCAAACCCCGGCGATGGGCCATTAATGAGCAGTTCTTC
CASSKPRRWAINEQFF
>11|.|.|TRBV19|TRBJ1-5
TGTGCCAGTATACGGGGTGTATCCCAGCATTTT
CASIRGVSQHF
>15|TRBD2|.|TRBV7-6|TRBJ2-1
TGTGCCAGCAGTTATCTAGCGGGGGATAACAATGAGCAGTTCTTC
CASSYLAGDNNEQFF
>15|TRBD1|.|TRBV24-1|TRBJ2-7
TGTGCCACCAGTGATGCCCAGGGGGATACCTACGAGCAGTACTTC
CATSDAQGDTYEQYF
>16|TRBD1|.|TRBV4-1|TRBJ2-1
TGCGCCAGCAGCCCAGGACAGGGCTACTCCTACAATGAGCAGTTCTTC
CASSPGQGYSYNEQFF